The 22 T cell receptor beta chains given below trace back to one sample, sequenced in a study of tumor-infiltrating lymphocytes in primary liver carcinoma. Bulk tissue was left unsorted, and RNA and DNA were co-extracted from about 19-30 mg of it. The template, about 550 ng total RNA, yielded TCR beta cDNA made with a constant-region primer. Researchers made the TCR beta libraries by running three nested multiplex PCR rounds with slightly modified ARM-PCR. The first two PCR rounds used TRBV1-TRBV30 primers with a Cbeta primer, nine to ten cycles each. Using its own MiXCR run on the multiplex PCR reads, TCRdb lists one record per CDR3 protein. The sample consists of approximately 110,000 distinct CDR3 sequences, 64% of them appearing once. Sample: liver tumor tissue from sampling region 3. Documented subset: tumor region T3, left-lateral pole. The receptors originated from a woman aged 55-69 years with primary liver carcinoma and hepatitis B virus infection.

Comments on this clonotype: Its ends do not fully match the called genes, so a read error is possible. This chain links TRBV6-1 with TRBJ2-7, with 9 nucleotides matching TRBD2. The CDR3 consists of 13 residues. Germline values: CDR1 MNHNS, CDR2 SASEGT. CDR3 coding DNA: TGTGCCGGCGGGAGGGACAGACCCTATGAGCAGTACTTC. Amino acids: CAGGRDRPYEQYF.

On this clonotype: An end of the junction differs from the germline gene, which may be a read error. The J gene is TRBJ2-5, the V gene TRBV5-4; maybe TRBD1 (6 bases). CDR1 and CDR2 (germline): SGHNT, YYREEE (reference sequence). The CDR3 length is 16 residues. The CDR3 DNA sequence: TGTGCCAGTAGCTTGGTCTGGGACAACGCCCAAGAGACCCAGTACTTC. Translation: CASSLVWDNAQETQYF.

About this clonotype: A read error may produce the germline difference seen at one junction end. The chain links TRBV6-6 to TRBJ2-2; perhaps TRBD1 as D (6 bases). The CDR3 spans 16 residues. Germline V gene lookup returns CDR1 MNHNY and CDR2 SVGAGI (reference sequence). CDR3 bases: TGTACCAGCAGCCAGGTCAGGGGCGAGACGGTCGGGGAGCTGTTTTTT. Translation gives CTSSQVRGETVGELFF.

Ten or more counts support this clonotype. CDR3 nucleotides: TGCGCCAGCAGCCAGACACCGACCGGAGGGGGGACACTTACTGAAGCTTTCTTT. As protein: CASSQTPTGGGTLTEAFF. The chain couples TRBV4-1 to TRBJ1-1; D is possibly TRBD1 (6 bases). V gave up 3 bases and J gave up 5 bases, with 25 bases separating them. The V gene's germline CDR1 is MGHRA and CDR2 YSYEKL. The CDR3 runs 18 residues.

A note on this clonotype: Mismatch with germline at one junction end may stem from a read error. V gene TRBV11-2 combines with J gene TRBJ2-1; 8 bases map to TRBD2. The CDR3 covers 16 residues. Germline V gene data show CDR1 as SGHAT and CDR2 as FQNNGV. The CDR3 region is CTSGNSGTRGSNEQFF. In nucleotides, the CDR3 is TGTACCAGCGGCAACTCCGGGACTAGGGGTTCCAATGAGCAGTTCTTC.

The rearrangement joins TRBV11-2 to TRBJ2-1; the D gene is possibly TRBD2 (5 bases). V lost 4 bases, J lost 12 bases, and 28 bases lay in between. CDR1 and CDR2 from the germline V gene are SGHAT and FQNNGV. The CDR3 spans 17 residues. For the CDR3, the DNA is TGTGCCAGCAGCTCTGCTCAATGTGCGGCGGGCCTACCGATGCAGTTCTTC. This encodes CASSSAQCAAGLPMQFF.

This clonotype was recorded many times. This chain uses TRBV11-2 with TRBJ2-1; 7 bases fit TRBD2. The length of the CDR3 is 15 residues. V lost 2 bases, J lost 0 bases, and 1 base stayed unmatched. In germline, CDR1 is SGHAT, CDR2 FQNNGV. Written as DNA, the CDR3 is TGTGCCAGCAGCTTATGGGGGGGCTCCTACAATGAGCAGTTCTTC. This encodes CASSLWGGSYNEQFF.

The V call is TRBV6-4, the J call TRBJ1-2; D is uncertain. CDR3 size: 14 residues. From germline, CDR1 is MRHNA and CDR2 SNTAGT. The ends were cut back, 2 bases at V and 8 bases at J, with 15 bases in the middle. The CDR3 region is CASSDTERPSGYTF. As DNA, the CDR3 is TGTGCCAGCAGTGACACAGAAAGGCCGAGCGGCTACACCTTC.

This rearrangement joins TRBV10-3 to TRBJ1-1; the match to TRBD1 covers 7 bases. CDR1 and CDR2 from the germline V gene are ENHRY and SYGVKD. V lost 10 bases to trimming and J lost 9 bases; unmatched junction nucleotides: 8. This CDR3 has 11 amino acids. CDR3 protein: CATRDSPQAFF. The CDR3 bases are TGTGCCACCCGGGACAGTCCACAAGCTTTCTTT.

A note on this clonotype: Its ends do not fully match the called genes, so a read error is possible. The chain has TRBV12-3 or TRBV12-4 and TRBJ2-1; TRBD1 might be the D (6 bases). The CDR3 contains 15 residues. The CDR3 spells CASSLETGPYKEQFF. As DNA, the CDR3 is TGTGCCAGCAGTTTAGAGACAGGACCATACAAAGAGCAGTTCTTC.

Comments on this clonotype: Lacking the conserved final phenylalanine or tryptophan, this CDR3 likely reflects a read error. V gene TRBV12-3 or TRBV12-4 combines with J gene TRBJ2-1, with D possibly TRBD2 on 5 matching bases. The CDR3 spans 15 residues. Trimming shortened V by 6 bases and J by 8 bases, and 20 bases separated the two germline ends. CDR3 nucleotides: TGTGCCAGCAGGCCCGTTTATAGAGGGAGTTATGAGCAGTTCTCC. It is translated as CASRPVYRGSYEQFS.

As regards this clonotype: A read error is likely, as this CDR3 ends without the conserved phenylalanine or tryptophan. The DNA is omitted, as the CDR3 cannot be located on it reliably, and the CDR3 follows TCRdb's listing. The rearrangement uses TRBV29-1 and TRBJ2-5; TRBD1, the table's D call, lacks a check against the DNA. The germline CDR1 and CDR2 sequences are SQVTM and ANQGSEA. 13 amino acids form the CDR3, both terminal residues included. CDR3 sequence: CSVAGQEGETQYL.

This clonotype has just a few counts. Its ends do not fully match the called genes, so a read error is possible. The V call is TRBV6-5, the J call TRBJ2-7; D perhaps matches TRBD1 (6 bases). The CDR3 length is 12 residues. CDR1 MNHEY and CDR2 SVGAGI come from the germline V gene. CDR3 region: CVSTSRGYEQYF. The CDR3 DNA is TGTGTCAGCACTTCCAGGGGTTACGAGCAGTACTTT.

At least ten counts were recorded for this clonotype. This chain connects TRBV12-3 or TRBV12-4 to TRBJ2-3; maybe TRBD1 (5 bases). This CDR3 comprises 15 residues. Trimming shortened V by 7 bases and J by 6 bases, and 20 bases separated the two germline ends. CDR3 loop: CASNPNRGQMDTQYF. As DNA, the CDR3 is TGTGCCAGCAACCCCAACCGAGGACAAATGGATACGCAGTATTTT.

As for this clonotype: Being one base from a much bigger clone, this may be a read error. The gene calls are TRBV10-3 and TRBJ2-7, with D perhaps TRBD1 (6 bases). The V end lost 10 bases, the J end lost 2 bases, and 12 bases lay between the germline ends. The CDR3 length is 12 residues. Germline assignment: CDR1 ENHRY and CDR2 SYGVKD. CDR3 nucleotides: TGTGCCACAAGGACAGACCCCTACGAGCAGTACTTC. It encodes CATRTDPYEQYF.

Worth noting for this clonotype: The junction differs from germline at one of its ends, possibly a read error. In nucleotides, the CDR3 is TGTGCCAGCAGCGTAGGGACACACATCTACGAGCAGTTCTTC. Amino acid sequence: CASSVGTHIYEQFF. This rearrangement joins TRBV13 to TRBJ2-7, with D possibly matching TRBD1 (6 bases). The J call may be wrong; the DNA end is better matched by TRBJ2-1. Germline V CDR1 and CDR2: PRHDT, FYEKMQ (reference sequence). The length of the CDR3 is 14 residues.

With regard to this clonotype: Since a much larger clone is just one base distant, this may be a read error. The chain has TRBV4-2 and TRBJ2-1, with D possibly matching TRBD2 (5 bases). The CDR3 sequence is 15 residues long. CDR1 and CDR2 from the germline V gene are LGHNA and YNFKEQ. The CDR3 sequence is CASSQDPGVDNEQLF. CDR3 nucleotide sequence: TGTGCCAGCAGCCAAGACCCCGGGGTCGACAATGAGCAGCTCTTC.

V gene TRBV11-2 combines with J gene TRBJ2-7, with TRBD2 matching 9 bases. Trimming at V came to 2 bases and at J to 9 bases, leaving 14 bases not matched to a gene. CDR1 is SGHAT and CDR2 is FQNNGV in the germline V gene. The CDR3 runs 16 residues. The CDR3 DNA reads TGTGCCAGCAGCTTATTAAAGGCTAGCGGGACCCACGGGCAGTACTTC. It yields the protein CASSLLKASGTHGQYF.

This chain connects TRBV5-1 to TRBJ2-1, with D possibly TRBD2 on 5 matching bases. V was pared by 9 bases and J by 1 base, with 20 bases between. Germline V CDR1 and CDR2: SGHRS, YFSETQ. This CDR3 has 16 residues. CDR3 coding DNA: TGCGCCAACATCGGGATAGCCGCTAGGTCCTACAATGAGCAGTTCTTC. Translating it yields CANIGIAARSYNEQFF.

This clonotype was seen a single time. One junction end disagrees with the germline gene, perhaps due to a read error. J is TRBJ2-1 and V is TRBV11-3, with D perhaps matching TRBD1 or TRBD2 (5 bases each). The CDR3 sequence is 14 residues long. Germline CDR1 and CDR2: SGHNT and YENEEA. CDR3 loop: CASSPGPLCDEQLF. As DNA, the CDR3 is TGTGCCAGCAGCCCGGGACCTCTATGCGATGAGCAGCTCTTC.

In regard to this clonotype: The junction and the germline gene differ at one end; a read error may be behind it. This chain links TRBV20-1 with TRBJ2-5; 8 bases are shared with TRBD1. Germline V lookup: CDR1 DFQATT, CDR2 SNEGSKA (reference sequence). There are 13 residues in the CDR3. The CDR3 coding sequence is TGCTGTGCTATTACAGGGGGCCAAGAGACCCAGTACTTC. Its protein product is CCAITGGQETQYF.

Worth noting for this clonotype: One junction end does not reproduce the germline sequence, and a read error may be involved. This rearrangement joins TRBV2 to TRBJ2-1, with 10 positions matching TRBD2. CDR3 length: 15 amino acids. Looked up from germline, CDR1 is SNHLY and CDR2 is FYNNEI. Written as DNA, the CDR3 is TGTGCCAGCAGTCCCCTAGCGGGAGCCTACAATGATCAGTTCTTC. Encoded protein: CASSPLAGAYNDQFF.